Listed here are 23 T cell receptor beta chains from one sample, sequenced in a study of beta chain features in type 1 diabetes. What was sequenced were expressed TCRB transcripts, since all of the isolated RNA had been reverse transcribed. TCRdb's copy holds only in-frame clones and misses some; the assay was immunoSEQ multiplex PCR. The data contain more than 150,000 clones, approximately 13% of them singletons. Sequenced input: central memory CD4+ T cells from blood. The receptors derive from a woman aged 18 to 35 in good health.

V and J are TRBV25-1 and TRBJ2-5; 7 nucleotides line up with TRBD1. In germline, CDR1 is MGHDK, CDR2 SYGVNS. CDR3 length: 14 amino acids. V gave up 6 bases and J gave up 4 bases; unmatched junction bases: 8. CDR3 DNA: TGTGCCAGCAGAGAGACAGGGATAATAGAGACCCAGTACTTC. This translates into CASRETGIIETQYF. The full variable domain, with the rest looked up from reference TRBV25-1 and TRBJ2-5, is EADIYQTPRYLVIGTGKKITLECSQTMGHDKMYWYQQDPGMELHLIHYSYGVNSTEKGDLSSESTVSRIRTEHFPLTLESARPSHTSQYLCASRETGIIETQYFGPGTRLLVL.

The chain carries TRBV9 and TRBJ2-3, with 7 bases fitting TRBD2. Unmatched junction bases numbered 7, after V lost 3 bases and J lost 6 bases. Germline V lookup: CDR1 SGDLS, CDR2 YYNGEE. The CDR3 spans 14 residues. CDR3 sequence reads: CASSGTVGGDTQYF. The CDR3 nucleotides read TGTGCCAGCAGCGGCACTGTGGGGGGGGATACGCAGTATTTT. Combining the CDR3 with reference TRBV9 and TRBJ2-3 gives the whole variable domain DSGVTQTPKHLITATGQRVTLRCSPRSGDLSVYWYQQSLDQGLQFLIQYYNGEERAKGNILERFSAQQFPDLHSELNLSSLELGDSALYFCASSGTVGGDTQYFGPGTRLTVL.

The chain joins TRBV5-4 to TRBJ2-5, with unresolved D. In germline, CDR1 is SGHNT, CDR2 YYREEE (reference sequence). The V end lost 4 bases, the J end lost 4 bases, and 14 bases lay between the germline ends. The CDR3 loop spans 14 amino acids. CDR3: CASSHTGSGETQYF. The CDR3 DNA is TGTGCCAGCAGCCACACCGGGTCTGGAGAGACCCAGTACTTC.

The chain has TRBV28 and TRBJ2-1; the D is unclear. The CDR3 has 12 amino acids. CDR1 and CDR2 from the germline V gene are MDHEN and SYDVKM. V was clipped by 3 bases and J by 13 bases, with 13 bases between them. The CDR3 sequence: CASSLKHLSQFF. Written as DNA, the CDR3 is TGTGCCAGCAGTTTGAAGCACTTGAGCCAGTTCTTC.

The chain employs TRBV19 and TRBJ2-2, with 10 nucleotides matching TRBD2. Unmatched junction bases numbered 11, after V lost 5 bases and J lost 5 bases. From germline, CDR1 is LNHDA and CDR2 SQIVND (reference sequence). The CDR3 spans 17 residues. The DNA for the CDR3 is TGTGCCAGTAGTCTACTCTCTAGCGGGAGTTGGACCGGGGAGCTGTTTTTT. This sequence encodes CASSLLSSGSWTGELFF.

This clone has more than one count but fewer than ten. DNA of the CDR3: TGTGCCAGCGGGGGGGAGGCTGGGGCCAACGTCCTGACTTTC. Amino acids: CASGGEAGANVLTF. The chain uses TRBV7-3 and TRBJ2-6, with TRBD2 matching 7 bases. V dropped 8 bases and J dropped 2; count of bases not matched to a gene: 3. There are 14 residues in the CDR3. Germline V gives CDR1 SGHTA, CDR2 FQGTGA.

The chain joins TRBV2 to TRBJ1-1; maybe TRBD1 (5 bases). Germline lookup yields CDR1 SNHLY and CDR2 FYNNEI. This CDR3 has 14 amino acids. Trimming took 3 bases from V and 1 from J, leaving 9 bases between them. CDR3 loop: CASSDYGGNTEAFF. In nucleotides, the CDR3 is TGTGCCAGCAGTGACTACGGGGGGAACACTGAAGCTTTCTTT.

This clone was seen a single time. The chain has TRBV18 and TRBJ2-7; TRBD2 is a possible D gene (5 bases). This CDR3 is built from 15 residues. The V end was cut by 3 bases, the J end by 1 base, with 13 bases between. The germline CDR1 and CDR2 sequences are KGHSH and LQKENI. CDR3: CASSPEEGGSYEQYF. For the CDR3, the DNA is TGTGCCAGCTCACCGGAAGAGGGTGGGTCCTACGAGCAGTACTTC.

CDR3 region: CASSLVATSGNQPQHF. CDR3 bases: TGTGCCAGCAGCTTAGTAGCTACAAGCGGCAATCAGCCCCAGCATTTT. The rearrangement links TRBV7-2 to TRBJ1-5; no clear D. The V end lost 1 base, the J end lost 2 bases, and 12 bases lay between the germline ends. Germline CDR1 and CDR2: SGHTA and FQGNSA. The length of the CDR3 is 16 residues.

V usage is TRBV6-1 and J usage is TRBJ2-7, with 13 bases aligning to TRBD2. Germline CDR1 and CDR2: MNHNS and SASEGT. CDR3 length equals 14 residues. V shed 1 base and J 7 bases; nucleotides not matched to a gene: 1. This chain's CDR3 is CASSEVGLAGEQYF. DNA for the CDR3: TGTGCCAGCAGTGAAGTGGGACTAGCGGGAGAGCAGTACTTC.

This clone was observed a handful of times. The rearrangement joins TRBV30 to TRBJ1-3; no firm D call. This CDR3 region has 13 residues. Per the germline V gene, CDR1 is GTSNPN and CDR2 is SVGIG (reference sequence). V was clipped by 5 bases and J by 0 bases, with 8 bases between them. CDR3 DNA sequence: TGTGCCTGGGAACACCGCTCTGGAAACACCATATATTTT. It specifies CAWEHRSGNTIYF.

The sample holds a few counts of this clone. This rearrangement joins TRBV7-9 to TRBJ1-2; 11 bases align to TRBD1. The germline gives CDR1 SEHNR, CDR2 FQNEAQ (reference sequence). V gave up 5 bases and J gave up 7 bases; unmatched junction bases: 6. The CDR3 is 14 amino acids. For the CDR3, the DNA is TGTGCCAGCAGCCTCGGACAGGGGGCCGGTGGCTACACCTTC. Residues: CASSLGQGAGGYTF.

The rearrangement joins TRBV9 to TRBJ2-1; no firm D call. V gave up 0 bases and J gave up 4 bases, with 8 bases separating them. The CDR3 is 14 residues long. Germline V gives CDR1 SGDLS, CDR2 YYNGEE. The CDR3 DNA is TGTGCCAGCAGCGTAGAAATCAGTTACAATGAGCAGTTCTTC. Protein sequence: CASSVEISYNEQFF.

This clone was found a few times. The chain has TRBV29-1 and TRBJ2-3, with 9 bases fitting TRBD1. The CDR3 length is 14 residues. CDR1 is SQVTM and CDR2 is ANQGSEA in the germline V gene. The V and J ends lost 6 bases and 0 bases, in that order; junction bases with no gene match: 4. The CDR3 loop is CSVAGTGSTDTQYF. For the CDR3, the DNA is TGCAGCGTAGCCGGGACAGGGAGCACAGATACGCAGTATTTT.

This clone was seen a few times. This sequence joins TRBV7-7 and TRBJ2-5, with 11 nucleotides matching TRBD2. The ends lost 2 bases at V and 4 bases at J; junction bases unmatched: 0. This CDR3 is 14 amino acids long. Looked up from germline, CDR1 is SSHAT and CDR2 is FNYEAQ (reference sequence). DNA for the CDR3: TGTGCCAGCAGCTTACTAGCGGGAGGAGAGACCCAGTACTTC. Amino acids: CASSLLAGGETQYF.

This clone has more than one count but fewer than ten. The chain is built from TRBV5-6 and TRBJ2-4; TRBD1 aligns across 7 bases. Germline lookup yields CDR1 SGHDT and CDR2 YYEEEE. V lost 4 bases and J lost 13; bases outside the gene matches: 11. The CDR3 loop spans 13 amino acids. The CDR3 DNA reads TGTGCCAGCAGCACGGAAGGCAGGGGGTCGCAGTACTTC. It yields the protein CASSTEGRGSQYF. The variable domain in full, with the rest retrieved from reference TRBV5-6 and TRBJ2-4, is DAGVTQSPTHLIKTRGQQVTLRCSPKSGHDTVSWYQQALGQGPQFIFQYYEEEERQRGNFPDRFSGHQFPNYSSELNVNALLLGDSALYLCASSTEGRGSQYFGAGTRLSVL.

V usage is TRBV11-2 and J usage is TRBJ2-1; 7 bases align to TRBD1. Trimming took 3 bases from V and 8 from J; bases not matched to a gene: 10. The CDR3 consists of 15 residues. CDR1 is SGHAT and CDR2 is FQNNGV in the germline V gene. This CDR3 reads CASSFATGQAYEQFF. CDR3 DNA: TGTGCCAGCAGCTTCGCCACCGGACAGGCATATGAGCAGTTCTTC. The full variable domain, with the rest looked up from reference TRBV11-2 and TRBJ2-1, is EAGVAQSPRYKIIEKRQSVAFWCNPISGHATLYWYQQILGQGPKLLIQFQNNGVVDDSQLPKDRFSAERLKGVDSTLKIQPAKLEDSAVYLCASSFATGQAYEQFFGPGTRLTVL.

The V and J genes are TRBV29-1 and TRBJ2-3, with TRBD2 identical over 7 bases. The CDR3 runs to 12 residues. Germline V gene lookup returns CDR1 SQVTM and CDR2 ANQGSEA. DNA of the CDR3: TGCGCGGGAGCGGTTTCCACAGATACGCAGTATTTT. Translating gives CAGAVSTDTQYF.

The rearrangement joins TRBV5-5 to TRBJ1-4; 9 nucleotides agree with TRBD1. Trimming took 4 bases from V and 8 from J; bases not matched to a gene: 3. CDR1 and CDR2 from the germline V gene are SGHKS and YYEKEE (reference sequence). This CDR3 is built from 13 residues. The chain's CDR3 is CASSGTGREKLFF. CDR3 coding DNA: TGTGCCAGCAGCGGGACAGGGCGCGAAAAACTGTTTTTT.

The CDR3 sequence is CASSLTTTGAYNEQFF. DNA for the CDR3: TGTGCCAGCAGCTTAACGACTACTGGGGCCTACAATGAGCAGTTCTTC. The chain couples TRBV9 to TRBJ2-1; D perhaps matches TRBD2 (5 bases). This CDR3 contains 16 residues. Trimming took off 4 bases at V and 2 bases at J, with 16 bases between the two ends. CDR1 and CDR2 (germline): SGDLS, YYNGEE.

This clone has a handful of counts. The chain is built from TRBV30 and TRBJ2-3, with TRBD2 as a possible D gene (6 bases). Germline V lookup: CDR1 GTSNPN, CDR2 SVGIG (reference sequence). V was cut by 5 bases and J by 6 bases, with 15 bases left in between. The CDR3 runs 13 residues. CDR3 region: CAWVLKGGDTQYF. CDR3 sequence (DNA): TGTGCCTGGGTTCTGAAAGGAGGGGATACGCAGTATTTT.

The chain couples TRBV7-2 to TRBJ2-7; possibly TRBD1 for D (5 bases). Trimming took off 1 base at V and 9 bases at J, with 16 bases between the two ends. From germline, CDR1 is SGHTA and CDR2 FQGNSA. The CDR3 loop spans 14 amino acids. The CDR3 loop is CASSLGWAATGQYF. CDR3 DNA: TGTGCCAGCAGCTTAGGGTGGGCCGCTACAGGGCAGTACTTC.

The chain combines TRBV30 with TRBJ2-1, with D maybe TRBD2 (7 bases). Germline CDR1 and CDR2: GTSNPN and SVGIG (reference sequence). The V end was cut by 2 bases, the J end by 8 bases, with 13 bases between. The CDR3 runs 13 residues. CDR3 in DNA: TGTGCCTGGAGTCGGAGGGGGAGGGATGAGCAGTTCTTC. Translation: CAWSRRGRDEQFF.